What follows is one T cell receptor (beta chain) and its context. Assay used: immunoSEQ multiplex PCR; TCRdb lists only in-frame clones, some missing. Counted here are 90,000 to 95,000 clones, roughly 80% occurring once; the ten biggest clones make up around 0.8%. Losses at the gene ends were 1 base for V and 7 bases for J; bases not matched to a gene: 16. This CDR3 contains 21 residues. CDR1 is MNHEY and CDR2 is SMNVEV in the germline V gene (reference sequence). The data derive from a study of radiotherapy plus CTLA-4 blockade in lung cancer. This receptor was identified in a human donor with non-small cell lung cancer who had stable disease on radiotherapy plus ipilimumab. This chain connects TRBV27 to TRBJ2-1, with TRBD2 matching over 16 bases. Sample: peripheral blood, taken from a patient treated with radiotherapy plus ipilimumab. The CDR3 bases are TGTGCCAGCAGTTTATTCGCACCGGGACTAGCGGGAGGGCCGAGTAGAAATGAGCAGTTCTTC. As protein: CASSLFAPGLAGGPSRNEQFF.